At least ten counts were recorded for the clone carrying this T cell receptor (beta chain). Its antigen is not known. This sample was included in a study of T cells in Graves' hyperthyroidism and ophthalmopathy. RNA transcripts served as the template for amplifying TCR beta CDR3 regions. A first-round RT-PCR of the TCR CDR3 used the HTBI primer set. TCRdb re-analysed the multiplex PCR reads in MiXCR, keeping a single row per CDR3 protein. The data contain some 440,000 distinct CDR3 sequences, approximately 14% of them seen just once; the ten biggest clones take up almost 8%. Patients aged 18 to 65 had newly diagnosed hyperthyroidism that had lasted under 2 months. Findings and limits, study-wide: With a median lead of 6.5 months before onset, the model predicted ophthalmopathy.

Trimming removed 2 bases from V and 0 bases from J, with 9 bases in between. CDR3 length equals 15 residues. Germline values: CDR1 SGHVS, CDR2 FQNEAQ. This receptor was obtained from a woman between 18 and 30 years old with Graves' hyperthyroidism. The rearrangement links TRBV7-8 to TRBJ2-3, with unresolved D. The sequenced sample consisted of blood. The CDR3 DNA sequence: TGTGCCAGCAGCTTAAACCCAGAAAGCACAGATACGCAGTATTTT. This sequence encodes CASSLNPESTDTQYF.